The next 27 T cell receptor beta chains were all read from a single sample in a study of T cells in Graves' hyperthyroidism and ophthalmopathy (dated by TCRdb to the late 2010s). Library preparation employed multiplex PCR. Sequencing relied on an Illumina HiSeq 2000. The TCR beta CDR3 regions were amplified from the RNA transcripts. The TCR CDR3 was subjected to a first round of RT-PCR using the HTBI primer set and the Qiagen OneStep RT-PCR kit. TCRdb reworked the public reads: Q25 trimming with fastp, MiXCR clone assembly, productive beta chains retained. Each CDR3 protein appears once, grouped with its most common genes and DNA. Recorded for this sample are just over 550,000 distinct CDR3 sequences; 35% to 55% of them occurred a single time. The top ten hold roughly 8.2% of the sample. Input material: peripheral blood or thyroid tissue (not recorded which). The receptors were sampled from a woman aged 18-29 years with Graves' hyperthyroidism. Donor details come from another sample of the same person, matched by shared clones.

V is TRBV2 and J is TRBJ1-2, with TRBD1 as a possible D gene (6 bases). This CDR3 has 15 residues. Germline V gives CDR1 SNHLY, CDR2 FYNNEI. V was pared by 6 bases and J by 4 bases, with 18 bases between. CDR3 loop: CASSLDRGHFYGYTF. DNA for the CDR3: TGTGCCAGCAGCTTGGACAGAGGACACTTCTATGGCTACACCTTC.

The V and J genes are TRBV5-1 and TRBJ2-7; TRBD2 matches at 7 bases. Germline V gene sequence: CDR1 SGHRS, CDR2 YFSETQ. V lost 0 bases and J lost 3; bases outside the gene matches: 9. This CDR3 comprises 16 residues. The CDR3 loop reads CASSLVSSGAFYEQYF. The CDR3 DNA sequence: TGCGCCAGCAGCTTGGTTTCTAGCGGAGCCTTCTACGAGCAGTACTTC.

This clonotype has just a few counts. The chain carries TRBV12-3 or TRBV12-4 and TRBJ2-7; D perhaps matches TRBD2 (5 bases). The CDR3 length is 14 residues. With 5 bases removed from V and 2 bases from J, the gap between germline ends came to 13 bases. The CDR3 reads CASSLGLLTYEQYF. In nucleotides, the CDR3 is TGTGCCAGCAGTCTCGGACTGCTAACCTACGAGCAGTACTTC.

The J gene is TRBJ1-3, the V gene TRBV7-3; D is undetermined. Germline loops: CDR1 SGHTA, CDR2 FQGTGA. V lost 3 bases and J lost 4, with 10 bases in between. This CDR3 comprises 14 residues. In DNA, the CDR3 is TGTGCCAGCAGCTTTCCCGGGTCCGGAAACACCATATATTTT. Its translation is CASSFPGSGNTIYF.

The gene calls are TRBV9 and TRBJ2-5; D gene unclear. CDR3 length: 14 residues. Germline assignment: CDR1 SGDLS and CDR2 YYNGEE. V lost 0 bases, J lost 1 base, and 7 bases lay in between. CDR3 sequence: CASSVEDIQETQYF. The CDR3 region has the DNA TGTGCCAGCAGCGTAGAAGACATCCAAGAGACCCAGTACTTC. The whole variable domain, remainder taken from reference TRBV9 and TRBJ2-5, is DSGVTQTPKHLITATGQRVTLRCSPRSGDLSVYWYQQSLDQGLQFLIQYYNGEERAKGNILERFSAQQFPDLHSELNLSSLELGDSALYFCASSVEDIQETQYFGPGTRLLVL.

This clonotype was seen more than once but under ten times. The chain links TRBV9 to TRBJ2-7; the D is unclear. Trimming took off 2 bases at V and 3 bases at J, with 9 bases between the two ends. This CDR3 comprises 13 residues. From germline, CDR1 is SGDLS and CDR2 YYNGEE. The DNA of the CDR3 is TGTGCCAGCAGCGTCTCAGGCAGCTACGAGCAGTACTTC. This translates into CASSVSGSYEQYF.

This chain links TRBV7-2 with TRBJ2-7; D unclear. With 2 bases removed from V and 3 bases from J, the gap between germline ends came to 11 bases. Per the germline V gene, CDR1 is SGHTA and CDR2 is FQGNSA. CDR3 size: 14 residues. The chain's CDR3 is CASSLSFGDYEQYF. The CDR3 DNA reads TGTGCCAGCAGCTTATCTTTCGGAGACTACGAGCAGTACTTC.

The sample holds many counts of this clonotype. The rearrangement joins TRBV7-9 to TRBJ1-6; the match to TRBD1 covers 7 bases. Germline CDR1 SEHNR, CDR2 FQNEAQ (reference sequence). The CDR3 has 16 amino acids. The V and J ends lost 3 bases and 12 bases, in that order; junction bases with no gene match: 14. DNA for the CDR3: TGTGCCAGCAGCTTCCTAGGGACGGGACAGTCAGAACCCCTCCACTTT. It yields the protein CASSFLGTGQSEPLHF.

This chain joins TRBV15 and TRBJ1-2, with 12 bases aligning to TRBD1. Per germline, CDR1 LNHNV and CDR2 YYDKDF (reference sequence). Trimming took 3 bases from V and 4 from J; bases not matched to a gene: 6. There are 16 residues in the CDR3. The CDR3 reads CATSRGQGATLYGYTF. The CDR3 DNA follows: TGTGCCACCAGCAGGGGACAGGGGGCCACCCTCTATGGCTACACCTTC. The whole variable domain, remainder taken from reference TRBV15 and TRBJ1-2, is DAMVIQNPRYQVTQFGKPVTLSCSQTLNHNVMYWYQQKSSQAPKLLFHYYDKDFNNEADTPDNFQSRRPNTSFCFLDIRSPGLGDTAMYLCATSRGQGATLYGYTFGSGTRLTVV.

CDR3 loop: CASSVRPGYEQYF. The CDR3 DNA follows: TGTGCCAGCAGTGTTAGGCCGGGTTACGAGCAGTACTTC. This rearrangement joins TRBV2 to TRBJ2-7; D remains ambiguous. The CDR3 extends over 13 amino acids. V was cut by 4 bases and J by 4 bases, with 11 bases left in between. Per germline, CDR1 SNHLY and CDR2 FYNNEI.

A note on this clonotype: This may be a read error, as it is one base from a much larger clone. The chain joins TRBV6-1 to TRBJ2-7, with D unresolved. CDR1 MNHNS and CDR2 SASEGT come from the germline V gene. Trimming removed 6 bases from V and 3 bases from J, with 6 bases in between. CDR3 length: 11 amino acids. The CDR3 DNA is TGTGCCAGCAGAGTGTACTACGAGCAGTACTTC. Translated, it gives CASRVYYEQYF.

Concerning this clonotype: Since a much larger clone is just one base distant, this may be a read error. The chain carries TRBV19 and TRBJ2-5; the D is unclear. Germline V gene lookup returns CDR1 LNHDA and CDR2 SQIVND (reference sequence). The CDR3 has 14 amino acids. CDR3 nucleotide sequence: TGTGCCAGTAGTATAGGAGGCAGGCAAGAGATCCAGTACTTC. It specifies CASSIGGRQEIQYF.

This chain uses TRBV7-9 with TRBJ2-7; 14 nucleotides align to TRBD2. Germline CDR1 and CDR2: SEHNR and FQNEAQ (reference sequence). V lost 5 bases and J lost 5; bases outside the gene matches: 8. The CDR3 is 16 residues long. The CDR3, as DNA: TGTGCCAGCAGCCACGGGACTAGCGGGAGAGTCCACGAGCAGTACTTC. Translating gives CASSHGTSGRVHEQYF.

This clonotype showed up just a few times. The chain couples TRBV2 to TRBJ1-2; 7 nucleotides line up with TRBD1. J gave up 5 bases and V 9 bases, and 12 bases lay outside the gene matches. Germline V gene data show CDR1 as SNHLY and CDR2 as FYNNEI. This CDR3 comprises 14 residues. CDR3 amino acids: CARYDRAGSYGYTF. In DNA, the CDR3 is TGTGCCAGATATGACAGGGCAGGTTCATATGGCTACACCTTC.

This chain links TRBV25-1 with TRBJ1-6, with D hard to call. Germline assignment: CDR1 MGHDK and CDR2 SYGVNS. Deletions cut 8 bases from V and 3 bases from J, with 8 bases between. This CDR3 contains 13 residues. The CDR3 DNA reads TGTGCCAGCTCATTCTTCTATAATTCACCCCTCCACTTT. This sequence encodes CASSFFYNSPLHF.

The CDR3 DNA follows: TGTGCCAGCGGCCAGGGAGAAGAGACCCAGTACTTC. This translates into CASGQGEETQYF. The chain links TRBV2 to TRBJ2-5; D could derive from TRBD1 or TRBD2 (5 bases each). V gave up 8 bases and J gave up 3 bases, with 10 bases separating them. This CDR3 region has 12 residues. From germline, CDR1 is SNHLY and CDR2 FYNNEI.

This clonotype was counted at least ten times. One end of the junction fails to match germline, which may point to a read error. CDR3 bases: TGTGCCAGCAGTCCTCGACAGTTCCGACACTATGGCTACACCTTC. Translated: CASSPRQFRHYGYTF. The chain links TRBV24-1 to TRBJ1-2; tentatively, D is TRBD1 (5 bases). CDR1 KGHDR and CDR2 SFDVKD come from the germline V gene. The length of the CDR3 is 15 residues.

The V call is TRBV6-1, the J call TRBJ2-5, with a possible D match to TRBD2 (6 bases). The germline CDR1 and CDR2 sequences are MNHNS and SASEGT. Trimming took off 5 bases at V and 1 base at J, with 14 bases between the two ends. The CDR3 has 15 amino acids. Written as DNA, the CDR3 is TGTGCCAGCAGTTACTTAGCGGACCTCCAAGAGACCCAGTACTTC. It translates to CASSYLADLQETQYF.

The gene calls are TRBV9 and TRBJ2-5; D unclear. The V end was cut by 0 bases, the J end by 2 bases, with 8 bases between. Germline CDR1 reads SGDLS; CDR2 reads YYNGEE. The CDR3 is made up of 14 amino acids. The CDR3 sequence is CASSVEAVQETQYF. The DNA of the CDR3 is TGTGCCAGCAGCGTAGAGGCAGTACAAGAGACCCAGTACTTC.

The V and J genes are TRBV2 and TRBJ2-3; no clear D. Trimming cost V 8 bases and J 1 base, with 10 bases left between them. CDR1 SNHLY and CDR2 FYNNEI come from the germline V gene. This CDR3 has 13 amino acids. The CDR3 sequence: CASGSTRTDTQYF. In DNA form, the CDR3 reads TGTGCCAGCGGATCTACACGCACAGATACGCAGTATTTT.

In regard to this clonotype: This likely comes from a read error, as the CDR3 has no conserved phenylalanine or tryptophan at its end. It is unclear where the CDR3 begins or ends on the DNA, so no DNA is shown, and the CDR3 is as TCRdb lists it. The CDR3 spells CASSDPRC. The gene calls are TRBV2 and TRBJ1-2; the D segment call TRBD1 is taken from the table without a DNA check. Germline CDR1 and CDR2: SNHLY and FYNNEI. The CDR3 comprises 8 residues, both ends counted.

The chain links TRBV6-5 to TRBJ2-2; D might be TRBD1 (7 bases). CDR3 size: 17 residues. Trimming shortened V by 2 bases and J by 0 bases, and 13 bases separated the two germline ends. In germline, CDR1 is MNHEY, CDR2 SVGAGI. CDR3 sequence (DNA): TGTGCCAGCAGTTACGGGGGCAGGGGGGCGAACACCGGGGAGCTGTTTTTT. Translation gives CASSYGGRGANTGELFF.

V gene TRBV6-6 combines with J gene TRBJ1-5; a weak D match, TRBD1 (6 bases). V was pared by 10 bases and J by 1 base, with 11 bases between. The germline gives CDR1 MNHNY, CDR2 SVGAGI (reference sequence). This CDR3 region has 13 residues. In DNA form, the CDR3 reads TGTGCCACCAGAGGGGGGAGCAATCAGCCCCAGCATTTT. It codes for CATRGGSNQPQHF.

Comments on this clonotype: This may come from a read error, since a much larger clone is one base off. This chain links TRBV10-3 with TRBJ2-5; TRBD2 agrees at 7 bases. The CDR3 spans 14 residues. Germline V gene sequence: CDR1 ENHRY, CDR2 SYGVKD. For the CDR3, the DNA is TGTGCCAGCAGTGGACACGGGAGGCAAGAGACCCAGTACTTC. Translation: CASSGHGRQETQYF.

The chain uses TRBV20-1 and TRBJ2-6; TRBD1 matches at 8 bases. Germline V CDR1 and CDR2: DFQATT, SNEGSKA (reference sequence). The CDR3 totals 16 residues. V gave up 3 bases and J gave up 1 base; unmatched junction bases: 5. The DNA of the CDR3 is TGCAGTGCTAGGGCAGGGGGCGTGTCTGGGGCCAACGTCCTGACTTTC. Translation gives CSARAGGVSGANVLTF.

The table lists this clonotype with a count of one. This chain links TRBV29-1 with TRBJ1-6, with 7 bases that match TRBD1. The CDR3 length is 13 residues. Germline CDR1 reads SQVTM; CDR2 reads ANQGSEA. The junction had 5 bases not matched to a gene; V was cut back by 6 bases and J by 6 bases. The CDR3 loop reads CSVEGARNSPLHF. In DNA form, the CDR3 reads TGCAGCGTAGAGGGGGCGCGTAATTCACCCCTCCACTTT.

A word on this clonotype: A read error may explain this, as a much larger clone is one base away. The chain links TRBV10-3 to TRBJ1-5, with a possible D match to TRBD1 (5 bases). Germline V gene sequence: CDR1 ENHRY, CDR2 SYGVKD. The CDR3 length is 15 residues. In DNA, the CDR3 is TGTGCCACCAGTGCCGAACGGGGCCCGAATCAGCCCCAGCATTTT. Its protein is CATSAERGPNQPQHF.